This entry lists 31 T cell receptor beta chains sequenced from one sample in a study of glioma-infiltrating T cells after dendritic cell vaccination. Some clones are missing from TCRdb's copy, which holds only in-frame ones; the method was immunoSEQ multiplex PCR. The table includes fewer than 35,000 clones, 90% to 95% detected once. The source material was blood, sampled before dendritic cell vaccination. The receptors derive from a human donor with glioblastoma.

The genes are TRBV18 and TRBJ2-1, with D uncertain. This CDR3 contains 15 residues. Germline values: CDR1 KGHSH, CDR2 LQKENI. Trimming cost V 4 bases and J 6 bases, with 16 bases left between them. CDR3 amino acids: CASSLRLTEINEQFF. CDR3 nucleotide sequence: TGTGCCAGCTCACTACGCCTAACAGAAATCAATGAGCAGTTCTTC.

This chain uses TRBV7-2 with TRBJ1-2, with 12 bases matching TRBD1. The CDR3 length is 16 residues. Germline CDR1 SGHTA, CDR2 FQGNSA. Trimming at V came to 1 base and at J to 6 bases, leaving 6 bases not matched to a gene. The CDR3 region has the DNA TGTGCCAGCAGCTTAGGGGGGGGACAGGGGGCGAATGGCTACACCTTC. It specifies CASSLGGGQGANGYTF.

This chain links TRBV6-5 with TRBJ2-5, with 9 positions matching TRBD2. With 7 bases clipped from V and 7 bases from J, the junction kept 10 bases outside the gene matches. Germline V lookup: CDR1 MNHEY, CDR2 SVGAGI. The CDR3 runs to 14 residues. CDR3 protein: CASIPAGGAWTQYF. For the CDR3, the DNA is TGTGCCAGCATTCCAGCGGGGGGCGCGTGGACCCAGTACTTC.

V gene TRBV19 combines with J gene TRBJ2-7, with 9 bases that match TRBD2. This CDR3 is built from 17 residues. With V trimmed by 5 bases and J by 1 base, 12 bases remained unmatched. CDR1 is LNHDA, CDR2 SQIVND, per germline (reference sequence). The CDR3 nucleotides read TGTGCCAGTAGTGTAGGGCTAGCGGGGACGTTTTCCTACGAGCAGTACTTC. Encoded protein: CASSVGLAGTFSYEQYF.

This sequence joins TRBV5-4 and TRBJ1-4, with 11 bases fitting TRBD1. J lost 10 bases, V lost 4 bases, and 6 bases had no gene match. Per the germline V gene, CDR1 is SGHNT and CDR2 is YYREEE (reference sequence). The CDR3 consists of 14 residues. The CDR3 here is CASSPGQGAVKLFF. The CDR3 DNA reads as TGTGCCAGCAGCCCCGGACAGGGGGCTGTAAAACTGTTTTTT.

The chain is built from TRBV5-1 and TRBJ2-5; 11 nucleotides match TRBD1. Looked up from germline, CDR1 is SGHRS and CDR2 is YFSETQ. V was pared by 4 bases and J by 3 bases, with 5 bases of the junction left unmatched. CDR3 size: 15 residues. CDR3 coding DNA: TGCGCCAGCAGCGGGACAGGGGGGGTGGAAGAGACCCAGTACTTC. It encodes CASSGTGGVEETQYF.

The CDR3 is CASSPLGTGLTGELFF. CDR3 coding DNA: TGCGCCAGCAGCCCCTTAGGGACAGGGCTCACCGGGGAGCTGTTTTTT. This sequence joins TRBV5-1 and TRBJ2-2, with 9 bases that match TRBD1. Germline V gives CDR1 SGHRS, CDR2 YFSETQ. V trimming: 4 bases; J trimming: 4 bases; junction bases outside the gene matches: 8. The CDR3 runs 16 residues.

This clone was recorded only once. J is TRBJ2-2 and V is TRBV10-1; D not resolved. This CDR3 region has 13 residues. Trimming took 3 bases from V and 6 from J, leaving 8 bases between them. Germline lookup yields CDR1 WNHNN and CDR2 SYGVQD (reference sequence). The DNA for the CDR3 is TGCGCCAGCAGTGAAGACATCCCCGGGGAGCTGTTTTTT. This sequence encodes CASSEDIPGELFF.

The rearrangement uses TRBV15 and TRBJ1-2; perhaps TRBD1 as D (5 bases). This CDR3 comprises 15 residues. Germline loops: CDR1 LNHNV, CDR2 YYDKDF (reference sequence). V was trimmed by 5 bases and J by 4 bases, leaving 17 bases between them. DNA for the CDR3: TGTGCCACCAGCCACCCGGAGACAGCGCTCTATGGCTACACCTTC. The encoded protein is CATSHPETALYGYTF.

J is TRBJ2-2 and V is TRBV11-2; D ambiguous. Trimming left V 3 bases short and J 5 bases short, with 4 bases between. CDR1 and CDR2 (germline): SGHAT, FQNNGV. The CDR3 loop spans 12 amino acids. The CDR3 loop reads CASSFRTGELFF. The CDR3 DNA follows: TGTGCCAGCAGCTTTCGTACCGGGGAGCTGTTTTTT. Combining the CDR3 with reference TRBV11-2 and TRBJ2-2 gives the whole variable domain EAGVAQSPRYKIIEKRQSVAFWCNPISGHATLYWYQQILGQGPKLLIQFQNNGVVDDSQLPKDRFSAERLKGVDSTLKIQPAKLEDSAVYLCASSFRTGELFFGEGSRLTVL.

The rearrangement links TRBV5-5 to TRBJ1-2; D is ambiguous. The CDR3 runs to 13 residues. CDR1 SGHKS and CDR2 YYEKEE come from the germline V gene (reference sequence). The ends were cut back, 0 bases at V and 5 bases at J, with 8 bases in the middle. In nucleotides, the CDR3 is TGTGCCAGCAGCTTGGCCCGGGATTATGGCTACACCTTC. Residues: CASSLARDYGYTF.

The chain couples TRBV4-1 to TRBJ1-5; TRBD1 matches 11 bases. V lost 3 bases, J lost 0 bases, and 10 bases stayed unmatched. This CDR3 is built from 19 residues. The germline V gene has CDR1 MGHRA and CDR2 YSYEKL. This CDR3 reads CASSQVPGQGGYSNQPQHF. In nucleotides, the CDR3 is TGCGCCAGCAGCCAGGTACCGGGACAGGGGGGTTATAGCAATCAGCCCCAGCATTTT.

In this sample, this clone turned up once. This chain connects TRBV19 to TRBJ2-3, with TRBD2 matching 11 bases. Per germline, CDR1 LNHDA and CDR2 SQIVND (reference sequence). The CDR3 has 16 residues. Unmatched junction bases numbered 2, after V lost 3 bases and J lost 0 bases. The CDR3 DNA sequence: TGTGCCAGTAGTATGCTAGCGGGGGGTAGCACAGATACGCAGTATTTT. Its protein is CASSMLAGGSTDTQYF.

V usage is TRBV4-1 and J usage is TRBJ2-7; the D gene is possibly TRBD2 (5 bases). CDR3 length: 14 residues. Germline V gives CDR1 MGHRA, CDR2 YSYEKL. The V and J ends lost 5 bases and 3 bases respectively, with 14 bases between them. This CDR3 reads CASSTGLFYYEQYF. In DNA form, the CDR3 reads TGCGCCAGCAGCACCGGACTTTTCTACTACGAGCAGTACTTC.

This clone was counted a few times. The CDR3 reads CASSPRTSIGGELFF. The DNA of the CDR3 is TGCGCCAGCAGCCCCAGGACATCCATTGGCGGGGAGCTGTTTTTT. The genes are TRBV5-1 and TRBJ2-2, with D tentatively TRBD1 (5 bases). The CDR3 runs to 15 residues. Germline lookup yields CDR1 SGHRS and CDR2 YFSETQ. V was pared by 4 bases and J by 7 bases, with 17 bases between.

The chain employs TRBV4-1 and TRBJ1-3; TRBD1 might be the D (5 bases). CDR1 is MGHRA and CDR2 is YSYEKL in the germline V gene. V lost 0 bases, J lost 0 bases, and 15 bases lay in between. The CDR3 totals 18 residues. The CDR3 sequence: CASSQEERQGSSGNTIYF. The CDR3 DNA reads TGCGCCAGCAGCCAAGAAGAGAGGCAGGGAAGCTCTGGAAACACCATATATTTT.

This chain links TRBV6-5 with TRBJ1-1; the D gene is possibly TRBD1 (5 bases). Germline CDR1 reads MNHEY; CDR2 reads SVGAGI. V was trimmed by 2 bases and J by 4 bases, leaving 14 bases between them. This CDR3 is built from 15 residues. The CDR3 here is CASSYGPQRGTEAFF. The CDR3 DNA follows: TGTGCCAGCAGTTACGGGCCCCAAAGGGGCACTGAAGCTTTCTTT.

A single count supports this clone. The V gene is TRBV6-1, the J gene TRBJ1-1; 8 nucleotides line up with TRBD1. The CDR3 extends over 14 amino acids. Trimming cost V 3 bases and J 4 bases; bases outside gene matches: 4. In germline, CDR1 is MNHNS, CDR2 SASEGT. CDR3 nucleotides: TGTGCCAGCAGTGAGTGGACAGGGAGCACTGAAGCTTTCTTT. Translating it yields CASSEWTGSTEAFF.

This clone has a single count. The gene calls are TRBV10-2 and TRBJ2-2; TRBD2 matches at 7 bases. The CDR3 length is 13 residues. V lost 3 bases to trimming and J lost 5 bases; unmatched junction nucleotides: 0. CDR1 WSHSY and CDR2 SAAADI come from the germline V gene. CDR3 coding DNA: TGCGCCAGCAGTGAAGCGGGGACCGGGGAGCTGTTTTTT. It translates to CASSEAGTGELFF.

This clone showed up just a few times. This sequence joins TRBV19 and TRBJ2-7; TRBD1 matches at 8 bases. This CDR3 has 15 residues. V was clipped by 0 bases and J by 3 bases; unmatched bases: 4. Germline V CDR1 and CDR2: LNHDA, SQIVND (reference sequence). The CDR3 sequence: CASSIEQGVNYEQYF. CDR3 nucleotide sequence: TGTGCCAGTAGTATAGAACAGGGGGTCAACTACGAGCAGTACTTC.

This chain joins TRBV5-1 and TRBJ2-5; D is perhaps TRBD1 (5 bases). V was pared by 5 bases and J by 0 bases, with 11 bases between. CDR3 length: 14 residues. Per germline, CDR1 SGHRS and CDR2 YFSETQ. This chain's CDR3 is CASRAAQDQETQYF. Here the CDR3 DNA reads TGCGCCAGCAGGGCAGCACAGGACCAAGAGACCCAGTACTTC. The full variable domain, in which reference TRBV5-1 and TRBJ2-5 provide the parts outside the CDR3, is KAGVTQTPRYLIKTRGQQVTLSCSPISGHRSVSWYQQTPGQGLQFLFEYFSETQRNKGNFPGRFSGRQFSNSRSEMNVSTLELGDSALYLCASRAAQDQETQYFGPGTRLLVL.

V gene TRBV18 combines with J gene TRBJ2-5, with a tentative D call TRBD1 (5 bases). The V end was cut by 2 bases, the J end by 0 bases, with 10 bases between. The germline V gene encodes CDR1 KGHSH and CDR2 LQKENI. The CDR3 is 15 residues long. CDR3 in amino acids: CASSPSRDYQETQYF. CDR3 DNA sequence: TGTGCCAGCTCACCAAGCAGGGATTACCAAGAGACCCAGTACTTC.

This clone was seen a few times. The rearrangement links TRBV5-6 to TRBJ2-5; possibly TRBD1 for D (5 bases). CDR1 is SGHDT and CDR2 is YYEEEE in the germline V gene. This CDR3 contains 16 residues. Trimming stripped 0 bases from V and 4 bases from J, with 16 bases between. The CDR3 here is CASSLGPGRGGETQYF. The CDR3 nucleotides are TGTGCCAGCAGCTTGGGGCCAGGGCGAGGCGGAGAGACCCAGTACTTC.

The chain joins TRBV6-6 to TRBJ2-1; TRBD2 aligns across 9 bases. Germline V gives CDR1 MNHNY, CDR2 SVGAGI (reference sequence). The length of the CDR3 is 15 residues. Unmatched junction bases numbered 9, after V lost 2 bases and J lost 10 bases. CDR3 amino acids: CASSYPERGVREQFF. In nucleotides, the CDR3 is TGTGCCAGCAGTTACCCTGAGCGGGGGGTGAGGGAGCAGTTCTTC.

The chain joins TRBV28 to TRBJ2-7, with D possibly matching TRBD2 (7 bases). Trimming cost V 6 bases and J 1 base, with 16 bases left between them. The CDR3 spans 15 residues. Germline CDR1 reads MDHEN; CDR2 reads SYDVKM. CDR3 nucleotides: TGTGCCAGCAGGCGAGGGGGGACTACGTCCTACGAGCAGTACTTC. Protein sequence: CASRRGGTTSYEQYF.

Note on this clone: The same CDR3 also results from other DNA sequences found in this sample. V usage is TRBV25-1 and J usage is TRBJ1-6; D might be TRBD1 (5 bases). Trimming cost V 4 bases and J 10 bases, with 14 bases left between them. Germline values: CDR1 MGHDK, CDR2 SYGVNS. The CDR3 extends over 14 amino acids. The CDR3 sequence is CASSAQGSKSPLHF. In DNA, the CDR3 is TGTGCCAGCAGTGCCCAGGGAAGTAAATCACCCCTCCACTTT.

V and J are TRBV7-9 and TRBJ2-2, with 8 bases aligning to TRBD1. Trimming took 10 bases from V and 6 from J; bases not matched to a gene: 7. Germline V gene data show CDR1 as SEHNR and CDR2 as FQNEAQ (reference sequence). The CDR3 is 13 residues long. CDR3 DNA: TGTGCCAAGGACAGGGAGTCAGCCGGGGAGCTGTTTTTT. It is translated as CAKDRESAGELFF.

In DNA, the CDR3 is TGTGCCAGCAGCGCCAGGACTAGCGGTCTACAATGGGAGCAGTTCTTC. Its protein is CASSARTSGLQWEQFF. The chain joins TRBV14 to TRBJ2-1, with 10 bases lining up with TRBD2. The CDR3 has 16 residues. CDR1 and CDR2 (germline): SGHDN, FVKESK. The junction had 14 bases not matched to a gene; V was cut back by 5 bases and J by 10 bases. Drawing the rest from reference TRBV14 and TRBJ2-1, the complete variable domain is EAGVTQFPSHSVIEKGQTVTLRCDPISGHDNLYWYRRVMGKEIKFLLHFVKESKQDESGMPNNRFLAERTGGTYSTLKVQPAELEDSGVYFCASSARTSGLQWEQFFGPGTRLTVL.

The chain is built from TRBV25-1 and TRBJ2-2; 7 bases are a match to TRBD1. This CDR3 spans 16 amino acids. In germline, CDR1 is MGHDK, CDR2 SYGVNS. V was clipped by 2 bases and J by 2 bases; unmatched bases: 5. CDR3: CASSEQGGVNTGELFF. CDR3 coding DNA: TGTGCCAGCAGTGAACAAGGGGGCGTTAACACCGGGGAGCTGTTTTTT.

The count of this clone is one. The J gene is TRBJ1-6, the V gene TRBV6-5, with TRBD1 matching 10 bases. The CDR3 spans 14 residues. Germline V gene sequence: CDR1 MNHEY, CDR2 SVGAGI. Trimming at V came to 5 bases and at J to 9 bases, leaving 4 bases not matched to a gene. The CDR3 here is CASSGGQGSSPLHF. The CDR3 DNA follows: TGTGCCAGCAGTGGGGGACAGGGGAGTTCACCCCTCCACTTT.

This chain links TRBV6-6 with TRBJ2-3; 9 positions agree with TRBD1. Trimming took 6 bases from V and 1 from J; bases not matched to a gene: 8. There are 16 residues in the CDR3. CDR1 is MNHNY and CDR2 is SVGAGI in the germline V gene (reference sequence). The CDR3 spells CASRIQGAVGTDTQYF. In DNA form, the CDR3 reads TGTGCCAGCAGGATACAGGGGGCTGTGGGCACAGATACGCAGTATTTT.